A selection of T cell receptor beta chains follows, all from one sample in a study of blood T cell repertoires in COVID-19. TCRdb's copy holds only in-frame clones and misses some; the assay was immunoSEQ multiplex PCR. The data contain roughly 250,000 clones, nearly 85% of them singletons. What was sequenced was peripheral blood. The receptors were gathered from a human donor in a cohort sampled during active COVID-19. The CDR3 runs from the conserved cysteine through the conserved F or W.

J,V,CDR3
TRBJ2-2,TRBV3-1/TRBV3-2,CASSQVPSGTGELFF
TRBJ2-3,TRBV6-6,CASSYKGQIWDTQYF
TRBJ2-5,TRBV9,CASSVDVSGGMKETQYF
TRBJ2-1,TRBV7-9,CASSLSAVTYNEQFF
TRBJ2-3,TRBV9,CASSFPSGDTQYF
TRBJ2-7,TRBV7-9,CASSLYQGNHEQYF
TRBJ2-7,TRBV5-6,CASSLSRQAYEQYF
TRBJ2-3,TRBV27,CASSFGQSSTDTQYF
TRBJ1-1,TRBV29-1,CSVNRGSTEAFF
TRBJ1-5,TRBV25-1,CASSEVGEAQPQHF
TRBJ1-1,TRBV11-1,CASSFREYTEAFF
TRBJ2-5,TRBV3-1/TRBV3-2,CASSLRTSGYQETQYF
TRBJ2-7,TRBV19,CASSIWRDGPYEQYF
TRBJ1-5,TRBV6-2/TRBV6-3,CASSYSGQAMGPQHF
TRBJ2-3,TRBV7-2,CASSLGVRDNTDTQYF
TRBJ1-6,TRBV6-1,CASSEIAWGGSSYNSPLHF
TRBJ2-7,TRBV28,CASSTPASGVYEQYF
TRBJ2-2,TRBV18,CASSPRQTNTGELFF
TRBJ2-7,TRBV27,CASSFYRANREQYF
TRBJ2-3,TRBV10-3,CAISESSHGGTDTQYF
TRBJ2-6,TRBV7-9,CASSLGQGWAGANVLTF
TRBJ2-1,TRBV27,CASSLQTGGANEQFF
TRBJ2-5,TRBV7-2,CASSPRQGGGRETQYF
TRBJ2-1,TRBV7-2,CASSLDLVDWFVQFF
TRBJ1-1,TRBV5-1,CASSHRQGSNTEAFF
TRBJ2-1,TRBV5-6,CASSRAGTEVRNEQFF
TRBJ1-5,TRBV6-1,CASSGPSVAGPPAYNQPQHF
TRBJ1-4,TRBV18,CASSQSRGTEKLFF
TRBJ1-1,TRBV11-2,CASRPPGLNTEAFF
TRBJ1-2,TRBV7-9,CASSLGQGGADYGYTF
TRBJ2-5,TRBV10-1,CASSESTLRIETQYF
TRBJ1-2,TRBV5-4,CASSPGQGNPYGYTF
TRBJ2-5,TRBV7-2,CASSFGTSRETQYF
TRBJ1-1,TRBV19,CASMSRAVGTEAFF
TRBJ2-1,TRBV28,CASTGTSPYNEQFF
TRBJ2-1,TRBV15,CATSRVDPTYRGPSNNEQFF
TRBJ2-3,TRBV19,CASSSRRSTDTQYF
TRBJ2-2,TRBV5-5,CASSFGDRSTGELFF
TRBJ2-1,TRBV7-9,CASSLRQSSYNEQFF
TRBJ1-2,TRBV19,CASSRRTGPATANYGYTF
TRBJ1-6,TRBV5-1,CASSATDSSYNSPLHF
TRBJ2-1,TRBV7-8,CASSLASSGSVEQFF
TRBJ2-1,TRBV24-1,CATSDLRSYNEQFF